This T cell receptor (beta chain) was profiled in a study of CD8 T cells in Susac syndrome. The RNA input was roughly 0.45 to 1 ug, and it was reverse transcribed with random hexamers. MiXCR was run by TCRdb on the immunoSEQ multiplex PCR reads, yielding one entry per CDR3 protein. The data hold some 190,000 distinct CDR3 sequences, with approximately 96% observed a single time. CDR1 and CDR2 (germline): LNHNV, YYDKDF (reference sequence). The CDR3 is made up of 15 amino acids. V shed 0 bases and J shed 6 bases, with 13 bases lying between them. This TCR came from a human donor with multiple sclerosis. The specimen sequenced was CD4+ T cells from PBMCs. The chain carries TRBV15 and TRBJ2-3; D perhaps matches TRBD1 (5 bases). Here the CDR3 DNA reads TGTGCCACCAGCAGAGATAGGCAGGGTAGCGATACGCAGTATTTT. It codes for CATSRDRQGSDTQYF.